This TCR beta chain was documented in a study of sequential checkpoint blockade in melanoma (dated by TCRdb to the late 2010s). For context, the study as a whole: Using 1:1 randomization, the trial assigned patients either to first-line nivolumab followed by ipilimumab (arm A) or to ipilimumab followed by nivolumab (arm B). Maintenance nivolumab came after both trial sequences.

Broader findings and caveats from the paper: Larger, independent patient cohorts are needed to validate the response-prediction model that combines TCR metrics and mutation burden.

Worth noting for this clone: No antigen is known for it. Base qualities are not recorded, but no much larger clone differs from it by a single base.

The sample's treatment or condition label is to be understood as: randomized to nivolumab then ipilimumab (arm A) or the reverse (arm B). None of the patients in the trial had previously been given DNA-damaging chemotherapy. Live CD3+CD8+ cells negative for CD19 and CD56 were sorted from thawed PBMCs on a FACS Aria II flow cytometer. CheckMate 064, a randomized, open-label phase II trial of sequential checkpoint blockade, was the source of the samples, all of which came from patients with melanoma. Leukapheresis was used to collect peripheral blood mononuclear cells, which were then purified with Ficoll-Paque and frozen in human serum with about 9.5% DMSO. Immediately after sorting, the purity of the sorted blood CD3+CD8+ cells was confirmed to be >95%, and DNA was then extracted. The germline V gene (reference sequence) supplies CDR1 PRHDT and CDR2 FYEKMQ. The CDR3 sequence holds 16 residues, the cysteine and phenylalanine included. Only CDR3 DNA is held: 48 bases, read in frame from base 1. V loses 5 bases of germline sequence and J loses 0 bases, and the interval between the two ends is 16 bases.

TCRbeta CDR3 regions were immunosequenced from genomic DNA with the immunoSEQ Assay. Before high-throughput sequencing, the genomic DNA was amplified using bias-controlled multiplex PCR. The published analysis was carried out like this. To quantify the absolute abundance of each unique TCRbeta CDR3 region, the sequences were collapsed and filtered. Clonality, defined as 1 minus Pielou's evenness, was calculated using only productive rearrangements. A previously published method was used to identify clones with significantly greater frequencies in on-treatment samples than in baseline samples. TCRdb retrieved this table from immuneACCESS and kept in-frame rearrangements only. Not all clones are present; in checked studies, unresolved V genes account for under half, and no reason is known for the remainder. The V and J calls and clone size come from that table; D and trimming were worked out from the DNA. For this sample the table gives some 40,000 clones, of which approximately 90% were detected only once. Around an eighth of the sample is in the top ten clones.

Sample: CD8+ T cells sorted from blood (inferred from file names), taken from a patient given nivolumab and ipilimumab in sequence. The sequence links TRBV13 to TRBJ1-1; the D gene cannot be named for sure. The clonotype originates from a human donor with melanoma. CDR3 loop: CASSQGGPVMNTEAFF. In nucleotide form, the sequence is TGTGCCAGCAGCCAAGGCGGTCCCGTTATGAACACTGAAGCTTTCTTT.